This entry describes one TCR beta chain. Its antigen is not identified. This entry belongs to a study of identifying expanded T cells in peripheral blood. Germline assignment: CDR1 SNHLY and CDR2 FYNNEI. The CDR3 length is 14 residues. J lost 2 bases, V lost 8 bases, and 7 bases had no gene match. Sequenced by immunoSEQ multiplex PCR; TCRdb stores in-frame clones only, minus some. This repertoire shows tens of thousands of clones, roughly 90% found once; its top ten account for 4.5% to 7%. Study-wide results and caveats: Roughly 2-week clone count variance significantly increased as total template count grew.

The sequence derives from a person aged 18-69 years in good health. Specimen: blood. The rearrangement joins TRBV2 to TRBJ1-2, with 8 nucleotides matching TRBD1. The CDR3 nucleotides are TGTGCCAGCCCCCGGGACAGGAGGAACTATGGCTACACCTTC. This sequence encodes CASPRDRRNYGYTF. Full variable domain (missing parts from reference TRBV2 and TRBJ1-2): EPEVTQTPSHQVTQMGQEVILRCVPISNHLYFYWYRQILGQKVEFLVSFYNNEISEKSEIFDDQFSVERPDGSNFTLKIRSTKLEDSAMYFCASPRDRRNYGYTFGSGTRLTVV.